The 22 T cell receptor beta chains given below trace back to one sample, sequenced in a study of human T cells and chemical hapten exposure. Time point reported: pre-sensitization, week 0. Treatment meaning: therapeutic diphenylcyclopropenone sensitization with weekly scalp DPC. MiXCR, applied by TCRdb to the RACE reads, yields one record per CDR3 protein. This sample has roughly 38,000 distinct CDR3 sequences, with around 7.6% found just once. Material: whole blood, obtained in connection with sensitization to the hapten diphenylcyclopropenone (DPC). Source of these receptors: a woman aged 45-60 years with alopecia areata. Some clones in this sample may be carry-over from other donors' samples.

The chain uses TRBV11-3 and TRBJ2-3; the D is unclear. Germline V gene sequence: CDR1 SGHNT, CDR2 YENEEA. The CDR3 has 14 residues. The V and J ends lost 3 bases and 5 bases respectively, with 12 bases between them. The CDR3 region is CASSFQWKKDTQYF. The CDR3 nucleotides are TGTGCCAGCAGCTTTCAATGGAAAAAAGATACGCAGTATTTT.

The table lists this clonotype with many counts. This chain joins TRBV12-3 or TRBV12-4 and TRBJ2-7; D is possibly TRBD1 (6 bases). CDR3 size: 14 residues. The V and J ends lost 5 bases and 4 bases respectively, with 15 bases between them. CDR3 DNA sequence: TGTGCCAGCAGTCGGGACACCCGATCGTACGAGCAGTACTTC. Its translation is CASSRDTRSYEQYF.

This clonotype was observed at least ten times. The rearrangement joins TRBV7-2 to TRBJ1-1; D not certain. The CDR3 consists of 11 residues. The germline V and J ends were trimmed by 7 bases and 8 bases, with 11 bases remaining between them. The germline gives CDR1 SGHTA, CDR2 FQGNSA. The CDR3 is CASIRGLEAFF. Written as DNA, the CDR3 is TGTGCCAGCATCCGGGGTTTAGAAGCTTTCTTT.

This clonotype was detected many times. The genes are TRBV5-5 and TRBJ2-1; 9 bases are shared with TRBD2. There are 15 residues in the CDR3. J gave up 4 bases and V 4 bases, and 6 bases lay outside the gene matches. CDR1 is SGHKS, CDR2 YYEKEE, per germline (reference sequence). CDR3 nucleotides: TGTGCCAGCAGCGTTAGCGGGAGAATTTACAATGAGCAGTTCTTC. Protein sequence: CASSVSGRIYNEQFF.

This clonotype was found many times. The chain has TRBV11-2 and TRBJ2-2; no reliable D call. This CDR3 has 13 residues. Germline V gene lookup returns CDR1 SGHAT and CDR2 FQNNGV. V gave up 7 bases and J gave up 3 bases, with 9 bases separating them. The CDR3 sequence is CASTPIHTGELFF. CDR3 nucleotide sequence: TGTGCCAGCACCCCGATACACACCGGGGAGCTGTTTTTT.

This clonotype occurred many times. The rearrangement links TRBV6-4 to TRBJ2-3; TRBD2 matches 8 bases. V gave up 3 bases and J gave up 3 bases; unmatched junction bases: 5. The CDR3 consists of 15 residues. The germline gives CDR1 MRHNA, CDR2 SNTAGT. The CDR3, as DNA: TGTGCCAGCAGTGAGTCGGGAGGGAGGACAGATACGCAGTATTTT. Translation gives CASSESGGRTDTQYF.

The chain carries TRBV7-3 and TRBJ2-7, with D maybe TRBD1 (6 bases). The germline V gene has CDR1 SGHTA and CDR2 FQGTGA. The CDR3 is 20 residues long. V was shortened by 3 bases and J by 3 bases, with 30 bases between the two germline ends. CDR3 loop: CASSLFIRQDSLEVDYEQYF. The CDR3 DNA follows: TGTGCCAGCAGCTTGTTTATCCGACAGGATAGTCTGGAAGTCGACTACGAGCAGTACTTC.

This clonotype was seen many times. V gene TRBV27 combines with J gene TRBJ1-3; D might be TRBD1 (5 bases). V was clipped by 0 bases and J by 0 bases, with 6 bases between them. The CDR3 totals 15 residues. Looked up from germline, CDR1 is MNHEY and CDR2 is SMNVEV (reference sequence). The DNA of the CDR3 is TGTGCCAGCAGTTTATCAAGGGGCTCTGGAAACACCATATATTTT. Protein product: CASSLSRGSGNTIYF.

This clonotype was observed at least ten times. The chain employs TRBV7-6 and TRBJ1-5; D is ambiguous. CDR3 length: 13 residues. CDR1 and CDR2 (germline): SGHVS, FNYEAQ. Trimming removed 5 bases at V and 7 bases at J, with 12 bases between. CDR3 DNA: TGTGCCAGCAGCCAAAGATCGGGACAGCCCCAGCATTTT. Protein product: CASSQRSGQPQHF.

This clonotype occurred many times. The chain recombines TRBV7-3 with TRBJ2-3; no reliable D call. Germline CDR1 SGHTA, CDR2 FQGTGA. CDR3 length: 15 amino acids. Trimming pared 3 bases from V and 4 bases from J, leaving 14 bases between. CDR3 in DNA: TGTGCCAGCAGCTTTGGTAGTGGGCGCGCAGATACGCAGTATTTT. Its protein product is CASSFGSGRADTQYF.

The sample holds many counts of this clonotype. V gene TRBV7-8 combines with J gene TRBJ1-1; D is undetermined. Germline loops: CDR1 SGHVS, CDR2 FQNEAQ. This CDR3 spans 15 amino acids. The ends were cut back, 5 bases at V and 1 base at J, with 14 bases in the middle. The CDR3: CASSPQRVPNTEAFF. DNA of the CDR3: TGTGCCAGCAGCCCCCAAAGGGTCCCGAACACTGAAGCTTTCTTT.

This clonotype was recorded at least ten times. CDR3 sequence (DNA): TGTGCCAGCACCCCGCAGGCGAACTCTGGGGCCAACGTCCTGACTTTC. Amino acid sequence: CASTPQANSGANVLTF. This chain links TRBV7-2 with TRBJ2-6; D gene unclear. V lost 7 bases, J lost 0 bases, and 13 bases lay in between. This CDR3 contains 16 residues. Germline V gives CDR1 SGHTA, CDR2 FQGNSA.

Many counts were recorded for this clonotype. The V gene is TRBV29-1, the J gene TRBJ2-2; 8 bases line up with TRBD2. Unmatched junction bases numbered 4, after V lost 3 bases and J lost 4 bases. The CDR3 consists of 14 residues. Germline assignment: CDR1 SQVTM and CDR2 ANQGSEA. CDR3 coding DNA: TGCAGCGTTGATCGGCTAGCGGGCACCGGGGAGCTGTTTTTT. Translated: CSVDRLAGTGELFF.

The chain combines TRBV29-1 with TRBJ2-1; D is unresolved. CDR1 is SQVTM, CDR2 ANQGSEA, per germline. Trimming took off 5 bases at V and 8 bases at J, with 7 bases between the two ends. There are 10 residues in the CDR3. CDR3 protein: CSVLPDEQFF. DNA for the CDR3: TGCAGCGTTCTCCCGGATGAGCAGTTCTTC.

This rearrangement joins TRBV28 to TRBJ1-6, with D hard to call. Germline V gene lookup returns CDR1 MDHEN and CDR2 SYDVKM. Trimming removed 7 bases at V and 7 bases at J, with 8 bases between. The CDR3 consists of 12 residues. The CDR3 region is CASTGPNSPLHF. In DNA, the CDR3 is TGTGCCAGCACGGGCCCAAATTCACCCCTCCACTTT.

The sample holds a few counts of this clonotype. V is TRBV20-1 and J is TRBJ2-7; 7 nucleotides line up with TRBD1. After removal of 6 bases from V and 6 bases from J, the junction contained 14 bases not matched to a gene. CDR3 length equals 14 residues. CDR1 is DFQATT and CDR2 is SNEGSKA in the germline V gene (reference sequence). The CDR3 DNA follows: TGCAGTGCGGAAAGGGGGCCACCTCCCTGCGAGCAGTACTTC. Residues: CSAERGPPPCEQYF.

The table lists this clonotype with many counts. The chain couples TRBV27 to TRBJ2-1; D is undetermined. CDR1 and CDR2 from the germline V gene are MNHEY and SMNVEV (reference sequence). V gave up 3 bases and J gave up 2 bases, with 8 bases separating them. The CDR3 consists of 14 residues. The CDR3 nucleotides are TGTGCCAGCAGTTTGGGGTCCACCTACAATGAGCAGTTCTTC. It is translated as CASSLGSTYNEQFF.

To note about this clonotype: A read error is possible here, since a much larger clone lies one base away. This chain uses TRBV5-5 with TRBJ2-2; no clear D. The CDR3 has 12 residues. Germline CDR1 SGHKS, CDR2 YYEKEE (reference sequence). The CDR3 loop reads CVSSFNRGELFF. The DNA of the CDR3 is TGTGTCAGCAGCTTTAACCGCGGGGAGCTGTTTTTT.

In this sample, this clonotype turned up many times. V gene TRBV28 combines with J gene TRBJ2-6; no reliable D call. Germline lookup yields CDR1 MDHEN and CDR2 SYDVKM. The V gene lost 7 bases and the J gene lost 0 bases, with 13 bases spanning the gap. This CDR3 is 16 amino acids long. CDR3 nucleotide sequence: TGTGCCAGCATTAAAACGGCCAGCTCTGGGGCCAACGTCCTGACTTTC. Amino acids: CASIKTASSGANVLTF.

The chain joins TRBV5-5 to TRBJ2-7; no definite D call. Germline-derived CDR1 and CDR2 are SGHKS and YYEKEE (reference sequence). Trimming pared 3 bases from V and 4 bases from J, leaving 11 bases between. The CDR3 is made up of 13 amino acids. As DNA, the CDR3 is TGTGCCAGCAGCTACCATAGTGGATACGAGCAGTACTTC. It yields the protein CASSYHSGYEQYF.

This clonotype was found many times. The chain combines TRBV6-2 or TRBV6-3 with TRBJ1-5, with D possibly TRBD1 on 5 matching bases. The CDR3 is made up of 14 amino acids. Germline V gene sequence: CDR1 MNHEY, CDR2 SVGEGT. The V end was cut by 2 bases, the J end by 5 bases, with 10 bases between. This CDR3 reads CASSYGRGHQPQHF. The CDR3 DNA is TGTGCCAGCAGTTACGGCCGGGGACATCAGCCCCAGCATTTT.

The chain uses TRBV12-3 or TRBV12-4 and TRBJ1-1; maybe TRBD1 (5 bases). The V end was cut by 3 bases, the J end by 6 bases, with 11 bases between. The length of the CDR3 is 13 residues. The CDR3 DNA reads as TGTGCCAGCAGTTTGGGGCATAACTCTGAAGCTTTCTTT. Protein: CASSLGHNSEAFF.